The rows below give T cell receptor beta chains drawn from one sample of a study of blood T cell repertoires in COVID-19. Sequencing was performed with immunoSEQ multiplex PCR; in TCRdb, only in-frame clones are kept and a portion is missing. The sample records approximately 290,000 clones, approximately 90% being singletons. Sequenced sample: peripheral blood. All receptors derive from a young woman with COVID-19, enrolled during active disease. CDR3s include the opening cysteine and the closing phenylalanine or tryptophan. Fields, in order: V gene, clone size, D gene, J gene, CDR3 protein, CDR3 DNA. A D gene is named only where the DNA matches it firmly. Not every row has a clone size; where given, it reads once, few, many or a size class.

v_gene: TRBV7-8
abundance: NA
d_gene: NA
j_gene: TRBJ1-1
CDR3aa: CASSPRGGTEAFF
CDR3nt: TGTGCCAGCAGCCCGCGGGGTGGGACTGAAGCTTTCTTT

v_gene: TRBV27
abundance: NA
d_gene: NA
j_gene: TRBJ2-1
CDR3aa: CASSSLGLTYNEQFF
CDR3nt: TGTGCCAGCAGTTCACTCGGACTCACCTACAATGAGCAGTTCTTC

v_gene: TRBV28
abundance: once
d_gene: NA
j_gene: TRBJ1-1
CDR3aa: CASSHGQNTEAFF
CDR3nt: TGTGCCAGCAGTCACGGACAGAACACTGAAGCTTTCTTT

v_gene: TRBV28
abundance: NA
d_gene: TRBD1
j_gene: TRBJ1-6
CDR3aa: CASRTGGRSSPLHF
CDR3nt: TGTGCCAGCAGGACAGGGGGTCGTAGTTCACCCCTCCACTTT

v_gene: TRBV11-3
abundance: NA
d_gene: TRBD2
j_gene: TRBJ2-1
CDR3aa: CASSPRTSGLNEQFF
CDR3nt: TGTGCCAGCAGCCCGCGGACTAGCGGTTTAAATGAGCAGTTCTTC

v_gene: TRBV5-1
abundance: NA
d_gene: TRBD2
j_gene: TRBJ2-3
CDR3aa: CASSLGTSEADTQYF
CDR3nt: TGCGCCAGCAGCTTGGGAACTAGCGAAGCAGATACGCAGTATTTT

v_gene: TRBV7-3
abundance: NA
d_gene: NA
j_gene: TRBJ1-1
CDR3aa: CASSLTSASTEAFF
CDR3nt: TGTGCCAGCAGCTTAACTTCAGCTAGCACTGAAGCTTTCTTT

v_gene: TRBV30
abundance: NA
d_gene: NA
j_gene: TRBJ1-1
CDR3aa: CAWTVNTEAFF
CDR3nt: TGTGCCTGGACGGTGAACACTGAAGCTTTCTTT

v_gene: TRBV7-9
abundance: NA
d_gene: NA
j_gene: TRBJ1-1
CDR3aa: CASSLVSGGGTEAFF
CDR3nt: TGTGCCAGCAGCTTAGTATCTGGGGGAGGCACTGAAGCTTTCTTT

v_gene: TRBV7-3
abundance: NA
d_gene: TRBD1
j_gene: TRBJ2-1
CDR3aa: CASSPGQGSLDEQFF
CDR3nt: TGTGCCAGCAGCCCGGGACAGGGTTCTTTAGATGAGCAGTTCTTC

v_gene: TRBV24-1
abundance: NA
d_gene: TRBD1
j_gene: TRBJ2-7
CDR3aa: CATSETDRGEQYF
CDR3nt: TGTGCCACCAGTGAGACCGACAGGGGCGAGCAGTACTTC

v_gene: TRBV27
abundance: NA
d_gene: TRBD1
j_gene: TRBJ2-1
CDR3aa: CASSVGQGIFLLGNEQFF
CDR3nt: TGTGCCAGCAGTGTGGGACAGGGGATTTTCCTTTTGGGCAATGAGCAGTTCTTC

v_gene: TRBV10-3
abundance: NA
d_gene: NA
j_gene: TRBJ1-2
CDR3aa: CAISQTGQEDGYTF
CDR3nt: TGTGCCATCAGTCAGACAGGCCAAGAAGATGGCTACACCTTC

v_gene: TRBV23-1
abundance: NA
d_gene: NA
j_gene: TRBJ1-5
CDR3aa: CASSWLNSNQPQHF
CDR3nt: TGCGCCAGCAGTTGGCTGAATAGCAATCAGCCCCAGCATTTT

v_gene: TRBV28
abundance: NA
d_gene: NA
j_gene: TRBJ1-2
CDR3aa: CASSLLDRKGGYTF
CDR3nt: TGTGCCAGCAGTTTACTCGACAGGAAAGGAGGCTACACCTTC

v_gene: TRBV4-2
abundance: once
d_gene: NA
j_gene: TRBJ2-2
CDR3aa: CASSQGGLGSGELFF
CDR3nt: TGTGCCAGCAGCCAGGGGGGGCTGGGTTCCGGGGAGCTGTTTTTT

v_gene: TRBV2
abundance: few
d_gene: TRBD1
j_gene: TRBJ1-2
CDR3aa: CATQDRAYGYTF
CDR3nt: TGTGCCACCCAGGACAGGGCCTATGGCTACACCTTC

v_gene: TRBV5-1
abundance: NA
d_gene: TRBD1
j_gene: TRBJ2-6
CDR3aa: CASSVPQGAGANVLTF
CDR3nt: TGCGCCAGCAGCGTGCCCCAGGGGGCGGGGGCCAACGTCCTGACTTTC

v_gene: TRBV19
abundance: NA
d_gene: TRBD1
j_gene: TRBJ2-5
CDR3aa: CASSIGTGGVETQYF
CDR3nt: TGTGCCAGTAGTATAGGGACAGGGGGCGTGGAGACCCAGTACTTC

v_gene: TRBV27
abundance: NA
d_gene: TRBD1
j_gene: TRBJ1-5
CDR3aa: CASSQNRGSNQPQHF
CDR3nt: TGTGCCAGCAGTCAAAACAGGGGGAGCAATCAGCCCCAGCATTTT

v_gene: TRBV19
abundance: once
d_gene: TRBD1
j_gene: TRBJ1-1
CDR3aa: CASSIGQGPNTEAFF
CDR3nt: TGTGCCAGTAGTATCGGACAGGGGCCGAACACTGAAGCTTTCTTT

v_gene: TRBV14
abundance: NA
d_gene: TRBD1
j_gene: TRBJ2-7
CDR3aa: CASSRDSSYEQYF
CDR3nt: TGTGCCAGCAGCCGGGACAGTTCCTACGAGCAGTACTTC

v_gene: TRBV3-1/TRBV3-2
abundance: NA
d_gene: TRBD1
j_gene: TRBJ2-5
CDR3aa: CASSQDFQGANQETQYF
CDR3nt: TGTGCCAGCAGCCAAGATTTCCAGGGGGCGAACCAAGAGACCCAGTACTTC

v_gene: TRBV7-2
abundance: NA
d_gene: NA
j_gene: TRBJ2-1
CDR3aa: CASSPDWRAQGISYNEQFF
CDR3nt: TGTGCCAGCAGTCCGGATTGGCGGGCCCAAGGGATATCCTACAATGAGCAGTTCTTC

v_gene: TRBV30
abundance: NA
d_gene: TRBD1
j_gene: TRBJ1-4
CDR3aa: CAWSTDRVGTNEKLFF
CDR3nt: TGTGCCTGGAGTACCGACAGGGTCGGGACTAATGAAAAACTGTTTTTT

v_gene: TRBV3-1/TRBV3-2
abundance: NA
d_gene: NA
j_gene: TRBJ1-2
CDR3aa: CASSQDTYGYTF
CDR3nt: TGTGCCAGCAGCCAGGACACCTATGGCTACACCTTC

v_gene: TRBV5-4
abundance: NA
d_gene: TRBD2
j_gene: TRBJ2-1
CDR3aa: CASYPGLAGMGEQFF
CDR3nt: TGTGCCAGCTACCCGGGACTAGCGGGAATGGGTGAGCAGTTCTTC

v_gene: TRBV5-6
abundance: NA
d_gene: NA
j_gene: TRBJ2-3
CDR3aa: CASSLGRGTDTQYF
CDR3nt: TGTGCCAGCAGCTTAGGTAGGGGGACAGATACGCAGTATTTT

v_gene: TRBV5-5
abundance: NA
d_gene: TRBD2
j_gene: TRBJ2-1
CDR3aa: CASSASGDSYNEQFF
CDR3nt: TGTGCCAGCAGCGCCAGCGGGGACTCCTACAATGAGCAGTTCTTC

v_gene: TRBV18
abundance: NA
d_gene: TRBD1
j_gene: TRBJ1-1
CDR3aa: CASSPPTGTGGFGTEAFF
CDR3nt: TGTGCCAGCTCACCACCCACCGGGACAGGGGGCTTCGGCACTGAAGCTTTCTTT

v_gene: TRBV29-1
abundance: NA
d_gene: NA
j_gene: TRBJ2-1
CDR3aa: CSVVGVEMEQFF
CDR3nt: TGCAGCGTTGTAGGCGTGGAGATGGAGCAGTTCTTC

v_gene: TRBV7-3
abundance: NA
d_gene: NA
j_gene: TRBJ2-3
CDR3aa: CASSLNAGGRDTQYF
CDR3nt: TGTGCCAGCAGCTTAAACGCCGGGGGTCGAGATACGCAGTATTTT

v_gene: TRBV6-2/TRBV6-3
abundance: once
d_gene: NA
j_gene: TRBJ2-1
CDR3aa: CASSYSFQIYNEQFF
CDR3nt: TGTGCCAGCAGTTACTCGTTTCAGATTTACAATGAGCAGTTCTTC

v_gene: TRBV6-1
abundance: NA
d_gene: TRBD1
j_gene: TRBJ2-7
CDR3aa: CASSEARTGNSYEQYF
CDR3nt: TGTGCCAGCAGTGAAGCCCGGACAGGGAACTCCTACGAGCAGTACTTC

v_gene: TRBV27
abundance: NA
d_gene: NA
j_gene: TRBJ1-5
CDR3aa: CASSFTGSNQPQHF
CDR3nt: TGTGCCAGCAGTTTCACAGGGAGCAATCAGCCCCAGCATTTT

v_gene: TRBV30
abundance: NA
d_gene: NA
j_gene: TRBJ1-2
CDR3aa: CAWSEGSGYGYTF
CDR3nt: TGTGCCTGGAGTGAAGGGAGTGGCTATGGCTACACCTTC

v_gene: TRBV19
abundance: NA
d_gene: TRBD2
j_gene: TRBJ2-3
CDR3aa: CASSIGGLAGGTDTQYF
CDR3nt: TGTGCCAGTAGTATAGGGGGGCTAGCGGGAGGCACAGATACGCAGTATTTT

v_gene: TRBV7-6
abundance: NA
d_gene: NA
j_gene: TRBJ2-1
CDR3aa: CASSLARNEQFF
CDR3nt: TGTGCCAGCAGCTTAGCCCGCAATGAGCAGTTCTTC

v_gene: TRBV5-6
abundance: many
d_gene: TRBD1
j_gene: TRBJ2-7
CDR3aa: CASSLDRVGYEQYF
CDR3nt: TGTGCCAGCAGCCTCGACAGGGTTGGCTACGAGCAGTACTTC

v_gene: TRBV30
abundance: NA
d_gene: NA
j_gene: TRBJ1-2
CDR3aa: CAWSVAGNGYTF
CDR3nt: TGTGCCTGGAGTGTGGCGGGGAATGGCTACACCTTC

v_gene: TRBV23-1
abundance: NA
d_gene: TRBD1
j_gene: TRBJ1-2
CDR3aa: CASSFPGQGRGGYTF
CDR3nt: TGCGCCAGCAGTTTCCCGGGACAGGGGAGGGGTGGCTACACCTTC

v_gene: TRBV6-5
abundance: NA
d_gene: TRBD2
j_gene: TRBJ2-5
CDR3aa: CASSQRTSGGETQYF
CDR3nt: TGTGCCAGCAGCCAAAGGACTAGCGGGGGAGAGACCCAGTACTTC

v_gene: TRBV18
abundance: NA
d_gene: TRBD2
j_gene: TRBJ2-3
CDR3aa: CASSPPVSVAGLLTDTQYF
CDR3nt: TGTGCCAGCTCACCACCGGTGTCGGTAGCGGGGCTTCTCACAGATACGCAGTATTTT

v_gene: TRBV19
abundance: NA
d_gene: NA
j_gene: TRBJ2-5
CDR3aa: CASSIGTTQETQYF
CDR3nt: TGTGCCAGTAGTATTGGTACTACTCAAGAGACCCAGTACTTC

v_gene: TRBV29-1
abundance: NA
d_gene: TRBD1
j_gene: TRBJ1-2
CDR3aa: CSGGTDGYTF
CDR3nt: TGCAGCGGGGGGACAGACGGCTACACCTTC

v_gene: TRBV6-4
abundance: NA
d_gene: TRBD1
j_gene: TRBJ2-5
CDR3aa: CASSVRQGEETQYF
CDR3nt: TGTGCCAGCAGTGTGAGACAGGGTGAAGAGACCCAGTACTTC

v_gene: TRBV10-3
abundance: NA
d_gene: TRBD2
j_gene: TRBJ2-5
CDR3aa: CAISESSGRAVETQYF
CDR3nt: TGTGCCATCAGTGAGTCGAGTGGGAGGGCGGTGGAGACCCAGTACTTC

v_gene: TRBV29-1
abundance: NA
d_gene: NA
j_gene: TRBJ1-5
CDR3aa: CSVEAGGNQPQHF
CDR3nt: TGCAGCGTTGAAGCAGGGGGCAATCAGCCCCAGCATTTT

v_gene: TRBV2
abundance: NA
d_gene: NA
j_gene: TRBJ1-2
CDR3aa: CASSSGLYGYTF
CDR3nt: TGTGCCAGCAGCTCCGGACTTTATGGCTACACCTTC

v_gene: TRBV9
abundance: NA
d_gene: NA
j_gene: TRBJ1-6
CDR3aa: CASSVGQRGNNSPLHF
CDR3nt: TGTGCCAGCAGCGTAGGCCAAAGGGGCAATAATTCACCCCTCCACTTT

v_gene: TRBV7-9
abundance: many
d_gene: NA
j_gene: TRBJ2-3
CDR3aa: CASSLFVTDTQYF
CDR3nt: TGTGCCAGCAGCTTATTCGTCACAGATACGCAGTATTTT

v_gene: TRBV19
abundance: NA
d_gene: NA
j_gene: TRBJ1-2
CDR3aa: CASSNPQSRGRNYGYTF
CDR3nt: TGTGCCAGTAGTAACCCACAGTCCAGGGGACGAAACTATGGCTACACCTTC

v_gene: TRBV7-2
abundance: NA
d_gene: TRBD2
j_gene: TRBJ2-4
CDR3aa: CASSSLAGGPSMAKNIQYF
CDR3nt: TGTGCCAGCAGCTCATTAGCGGGAGGGCCGTCAATGGCCAAAAACATTCAGTACTTC

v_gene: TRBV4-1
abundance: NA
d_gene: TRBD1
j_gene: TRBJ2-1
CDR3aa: CASSREGAQAYNEQFF
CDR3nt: TGCGCCAGCAGCCGAGAGGGGGCGCAAGCCTACAATGAGCAGTTCTTC

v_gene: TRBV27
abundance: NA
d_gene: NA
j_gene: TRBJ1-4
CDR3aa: CASSLISAAANEKLFF
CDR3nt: TGTGCCAGCAGTTTAATCAGCGCAGCTGCTAATGAAAAACTGTTTTTT

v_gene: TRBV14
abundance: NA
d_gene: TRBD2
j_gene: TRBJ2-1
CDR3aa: CASSRGGSYNEQFF
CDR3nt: TGTGCCAGCAGCCGGGGAGGGTCCTACAATGAGCAGTTCTTC

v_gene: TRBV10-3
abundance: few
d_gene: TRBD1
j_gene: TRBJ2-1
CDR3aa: CAISVESQGEYNEQFF
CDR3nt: TGTGCCATCAGTGTTGAATCGCAGGGGGAATACAATGAGCAGTTCTTC

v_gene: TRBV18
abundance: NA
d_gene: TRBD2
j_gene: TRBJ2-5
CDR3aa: CASSVQRDVSETQYF
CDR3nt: TGTGCCAGCTCCGTCCAGCGGGATGTCTCGGAGACCCAGTACTTC

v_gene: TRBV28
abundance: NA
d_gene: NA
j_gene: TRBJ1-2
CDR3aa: CASSRFQRSGYTF
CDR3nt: TGTGCCAGCAGCCGATTCCAGAGGAGTGGCTACACCTTC